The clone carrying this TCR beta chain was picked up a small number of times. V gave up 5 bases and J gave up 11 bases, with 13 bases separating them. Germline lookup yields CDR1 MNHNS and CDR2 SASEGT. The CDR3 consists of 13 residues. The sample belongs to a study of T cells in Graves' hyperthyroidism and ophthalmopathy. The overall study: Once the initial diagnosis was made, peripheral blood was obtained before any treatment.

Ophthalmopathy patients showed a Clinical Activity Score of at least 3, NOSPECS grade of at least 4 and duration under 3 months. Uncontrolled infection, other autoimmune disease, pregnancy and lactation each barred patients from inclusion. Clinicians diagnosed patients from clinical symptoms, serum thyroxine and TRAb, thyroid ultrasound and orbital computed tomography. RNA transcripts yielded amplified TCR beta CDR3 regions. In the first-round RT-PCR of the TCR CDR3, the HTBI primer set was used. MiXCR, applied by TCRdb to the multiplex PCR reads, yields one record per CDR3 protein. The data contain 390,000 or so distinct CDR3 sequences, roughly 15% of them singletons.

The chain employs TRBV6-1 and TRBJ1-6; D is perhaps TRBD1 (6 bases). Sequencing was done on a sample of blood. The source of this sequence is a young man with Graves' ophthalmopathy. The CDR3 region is CASSSEQGTPLHF. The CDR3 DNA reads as TGTGCCAGCAGTTCAGAACAGGGTACACCCCTCCACTTT.